The 32 T cell receptor beta chains below come from one sample, sequenced in a study of T-cell memory formation after mild COVID-19. TCRdb reprocessed the 5' RACE reads with MiXCR, giving one entry per CDR3 protein. Among about 140,000 distinct CDR3 sequences listed, almost 25% were seen once. The sample taken for sequencing was PBMCs or a T cell subset sorted from them (not recorded which). The receptor source for this set is an adult woman who had mild COVID-19 (a few samples of this study predate the infection). Cell type and time point are not known.

The chain has TRBV2 and TRBJ2-2; perhaps TRBD2 as D (5 bases). Germline V gene data show CDR1 as SNHLY and CDR2 as FYNNEI. V was pared by 4 bases and J by 4 bases, with 7 bases between. The CDR3 has 13 amino acids. The CDR3 here is CASSAGSTGELFF. The CDR3, as DNA: TGTGCCAGCAGTGCTGGGAGCACCGGGGAGCTGTTTTTT.

The chain joins TRBV2 to TRBJ1-1, with TRBD1 as a possible D gene (6 bases). CDR1 is SNHLY and CDR2 is FYNNEI in the germline V gene. Trimming shortened V by 6 bases and J by 1 base, and 12 bases separated the two germline ends. The CDR3 covers 14 residues. The CDR3 DNA reads as TGTGCCAGCAGCGGGGGGCCGGAGAACACTGAAGCTTTCTTT. Its translation is CASSGGPENTEAFF. The entire variable domain, with the rest obtained from reference TRBV2 and TRBJ1-1, is as follows: EPEVTQTPSHQVTQMGQEVILRCVPISNHLYFYWYRQILGQKVEFLVSFYNNEISEKSEIFDDQFSVERPDGSNFTLKIRSTKLEDSAMYFCASSGGPENTEAFFGQGTRLTVV.

This rearrangement joins TRBV7-3 to TRBJ2-1; a weak D match, TRBD2 (6 bases). This CDR3 contains 15 residues. Germline loops: CDR1 SGHTA, CDR2 FQGTGA. Trimming took off 3 bases at V and 2 bases at J, with 11 bases between the two ends. This CDR3 reads CASSFVLAAYNEQFF. DNA for the CDR3: TGTGCCAGCAGCTTCGTGTTAGCGGCCTACAATGAGCAGTTCTTC.

This clonotype occurred a few times. Relative to the germline gene, one junction end is altered; a read error may explain this. The chain is built from TRBV13 and TRBJ1-1, with 8 bases matching TRBD1. Germline V CDR1 and CDR2: PRHDT, FYEKMQ (reference sequence). The CDR3 is 14 residues long. In DNA form, the CDR3 reads TGTGCCAGCAGCCTAGGACAGGGTCTGACTGAAGCTTTCTTT. Translation: CASSLGQGLTEAFF.

The chain employs TRBV9 and TRBJ2-1; 9 positions match TRBD2. This CDR3 has 15 residues. Germline loops: CDR1 SGDLS, CDR2 YYNGEE. After removal of 3 bases from V and 7 bases from J, the junction contained 8 bases not matched to a gene. The CDR3 is CASSAAGGLGNEQFF. DNA of the CDR3: TGTGCCAGCAGCGCCGCGGGGGGGCTGGGAAATGAGCAGTTCTTC.

This clonotype has just one count. This chain links TRBV5-1 with TRBJ1-6; no definite D call. In germline, CDR1 is SGHRS, CDR2 YFSETQ. This CDR3 has 14 amino acids. Trimming cost V 3 bases and J 6 bases, with 10 bases left between them. The CDR3 DNA reads TGCGCCAGCAGCTACAGTGGCGGTAATTCACCCCTCCACTTT. The encoded protein is CASSYSGGNSPLHF.

The chain employs TRBV4-1 and TRBJ2-1; weak D call: TRBD1 (6 bases). Germline CDR1 MGHRA, CDR2 YSYEKL. The V and J ends lost 8 bases and 15 bases respectively, with 17 bases between them. This CDR3 region has 11 residues. DNA for the CDR3: TGCGCCAGCGGGCCGGTGGACAGCAGGTTCTTC. This encodes CASGPVDSRFF.

This clonotype was counted only a few times. This chain links TRBV12-3 or TRBV12-4 with TRBJ2-7; D is unclear. Trimming removed 2 bases from V and 5 bases from J, with 16 bases in between. The CDR3 is made up of 15 amino acids. For the CDR3, the DNA is TGTGCCAGCAGTTTAAGGTCAGTCCGGATGCACGAGCAGTACTTC. As protein: CASSLRSVRMHEQYF.

The sample holds a few counts of this clonotype. The chain joins TRBV5-1 to TRBJ2-3; D remains ambiguous. This CDR3 has 15 amino acids. Germline V lookup: CDR1 SGHRS, CDR2 YFSETQ. The V end was cut by 5 bases, the J end by 0 bases, with 13 bases between. CDR3 amino acids: CASRRTDASTDTQYF. CDR3 sequence (DNA): TGCGCCAGCAGACGGACGGATGCTAGCACAGATACGCAGTATTTT.

This clonotype showed up just a few times. The chain recombines TRBV29-1 with TRBJ2-7; tentatively, D is TRBD1 (5 bases). The germline CDR1 and CDR2 sequences are SQVTM and ANQGSEA. With 0 bases removed from V and 2 bases from J, the gap between germline ends came to 11 bases. The CDR3 has 14 residues. The chain's CDR3 is CSVEDPGLPYEQYF. The CDR3, as DNA: TGCAGCGTTGAAGACCCAGGGTTACCCTACGAGCAGTACTTC.

This clonotype was recorded a few times. This sequence joins TRBV7-9 and TRBJ1-1; TRBD1 agrees at 7 bases. The CDR3 length is 16 residues. Germline V gives CDR1 SEHNR, CDR2 FQNEAQ (reference sequence). V lost 4 bases and J lost 3; bases outside the gene matches: 11. Written as DNA, the CDR3 is TGTGCCAGCAGCTCTCGACAGGGCATAGGGGACACTGAAGCTTTCTTT. Its translation: CASSSRQGIGDTEAFF. Complete variable domain (other parts from reference TRBV7-9 and TRBJ1-1): DTGVSQNPRHKITKRGQNVTFRCDPISEHNRLYWYRQTLGQGPEFLTYFQNEAQLEKSRLLSDRFSAERPKGSFSTLEIQRTEQGDSAMYLCASSSRQGIGDTEAFFGQGTRLTVV.

The V and J genes are TRBV14 and TRBJ2-3; 14 bases are shared with TRBD2. The junction had 14 bases not matched to a gene; V was cut back by 4 bases and J by 2 bases. From germline, CDR1 is SGHDN and CDR2 FVKESK. There are 20 residues in the CDR3. The CDR3 is CASSPRSGLAGAPTTDTQYF. CDR3 nucleotides: TGTGCCAGCAGCCCCCGGTCGGGACTAGCGGGGGCCCCAACCACAGATACGCAGTATTTT.

The rearrangement links TRBV29-1 to TRBJ2-3; D gene uncertain. CDR1 and CDR2 (germline): SQVTM, ANQGSEA. Trimming stripped 0 bases from V and 1 base from J, with 8 bases between. The CDR3 is 14 residues long. CDR3 DNA: TGCAGCGTTGAAGACCGGACGGGCACAGATACGCAGTATTTT. Its protein product is CSVEDRTGTDTQYF.

This clonotype was observed a handful of times. The V call is TRBV12-3 or TRBV12-4, the J call TRBJ1-1, with D hard to call. The CDR3 has 11 residues. V shed 2 bases and J shed 6 bases, with 4 bases lying between them. This CDR3 is CASSLSSEAFF. CDR3 nucleotides: TGTGCCAGCAGTTTATCCTCTGAAGCTTTCTTT.

The chain recombines TRBV6-1 with TRBJ1-5; D is unresolved. Germline CDR1 and CDR2: MNHNS and SASEGT. CDR3 length: 19 amino acids. V lost 1 base and J lost 2, with 21 bases in between. CDR3 DNA sequence: TGTGCCAGCAGTGAAGATCGATATCCATCCACCACTGGCAATCAGCCCCAGCATTTT. Amino acid sequence: CASSEDRYPSTTGNQPQHF.

The rearrangement uses TRBV29-1 and TRBJ2-6; TRBD1 aligns across 10 bases. Germline CDR1 reads SQVTM; CDR2 reads ANQGSEA. The CDR3 covers 16 residues. The junction had 0 bases not matched to a gene; V was cut back by 1 base and J by 0 bases. CDR3 sequence: CSVEGTGGSGANVLTF. In DNA, the CDR3 is TGCAGCGTTGAAGGGACAGGGGGCTCTGGGGCCAACGTCCTGACTTTC. The full variable domain, rest sourced from reference TRBV29-1 and TRBJ2-6, is SAVISQKPSRDICQRGTSLTIQCQVDSQVTMMFWYRQQPGQSLTLIATANQGSEATYESGFVIDKFPISRPNLTFSTLTVSNMSPEDSSIYLCSVEGTGGSGANVLTFGAGSRLTVL.

This chain uses TRBV4-1 with TRBJ2-3, with no clear D. CDR1 is MGHRA, CDR2 YSYEKL, per germline. V lost 1 base and J lost 2, with 16 bases in between. CDR3 length: 17 amino acids. The CDR3 sequence: CASSQVSVRSTTDTQYF. The CDR3 DNA sequence: TGCGCCAGCAGCCAAGTTTCGGTCAGATCGACCACAGATACGCAGTATTTT.

The chain employs TRBV12-3 or TRBV12-4 and TRBJ2-1; TRBD2 agrees at 7 bases. Unmatched junction bases numbered 8, after V lost 6 bases and J lost 6 bases. CDR3 length equals 14 residues. DNA for the CDR3: TGTGCCAGCAGCCCCTGGTCTAGCGGCAATGAGCAGTTCTTC. This translates into CASSPWSSGNEQFF.

The chain recombines TRBV12-3 or TRBV12-4 with TRBJ1-1; D remains unclear. The V gene lost 8 bases and the J gene lost 1 base, with 8 bases spanning the gap. The CDR3 is 12 residues long. Here the CDR3 reads CASLTGNTEAFF. CDR3 DNA sequence: TGTGCCAGCCTCACGGGGAACACTGAAGCTTTCTTT.

This clonotype came up a few times. The chain has TRBV12-3 or TRBV12-4 and TRBJ1-1; perhaps TRBD1 as D (6 bases). Trimming cost V 7 bases and J 1 base, with 10 bases left between them. CDR3 length: 13 residues. The CDR3 here is CASIRGWNTEAFF. CDR3 DNA sequence: TGTGCCAGCATCAGGGGATGGAACACTGAAGCTTTCTTT.

This clonotype was seen only a few times. The chain couples TRBV7-9 to TRBJ1-5; TRBD1 matches 8 bases. V trimming: 2 bases; J trimming: 8 bases; junction bases outside the gene matches: 5. Germline CDR1 is SEHNR and CDR2 is FQNEAQ (reference sequence). This CDR3 comprises 14 residues. The CDR3, as DNA: TGTGCCAGCAGCTTAATTGGACAGGGTGAGCCCCAGCATTTT. It translates to CASSLIGQGEPQHF.

The chain recombines TRBV7-8 with TRBJ2-7; 13 nucleotides align to TRBD2. Germline V gene lookup returns CDR1 SGHVS and CDR2 FQNEAQ. Germline trimming cut 3 bases from V and 4 bases from J; bases unmatched to any gene: 9. CDR3 length: 17 amino acids. CDR3: CASSFSGLAGSRYEQYF. The CDR3 DNA reads as TGTGCCAGCAGCTTTTCGGGACTAGCGGGATCTCGTTACGAGCAGTACTTC.

The chain carries TRBV15 and TRBJ1-1; 11 nucleotides align to TRBD1. This CDR3 spans 16 amino acids. The V and J ends lost 0 bases and 4 bases, in that order; junction bases with no gene match: 4. The germline V gene encodes CDR1 LNHNV and CDR2 YYDKDF (reference sequence). This chain's CDR3 is CATSRDRDRGSTEAFF. The CDR3 DNA reads as TGTGCCACCAGCAGAGATCGGGACAGGGGGAGCACTGAAGCTTTCTTT.

This clonotype showed up just a few times. The chain carries TRBV20-1 and TRBJ2-3, with 7 bases aligning to TRBD1. Germline CDR1 is DFQATT and CDR2 is SNEGSKA (reference sequence). The V and J ends lost 3 bases and 3 bases, in that order; junction bases with no gene match: 6. This CDR3 has 14 residues. In DNA, the CDR3 is TGCAGTGCTAGTGGGGACAGACAGACAGATACGCAGTATTTT. Its translation: CSASGDRQTDTQYF.

Points on this clonotype: Relative to the germline gene, one junction end is altered; a read error may explain this. The chain joins TRBV24-1 to TRBJ2-2, with D unresolved. The CDR3 covers 16 residues. Germline lookup yields CDR1 KGHDR and CDR2 SFDVKD. This chain's CDR3 is CAISPTDTPYFEELFF. The CDR3 bases are TGTGCCATCAGTCCTACTGACACCCCCTACTTTGAGGAGCTGTTTTTT.

This clonotype was seen a handful of times. The V gene is TRBV30, the J gene TRBJ1-4, with TRBD1 matching 9 bases. This CDR3 region has 14 residues. After removal of 5 bases from V and 5 bases from J, the junction contained 6 bases not matched to a gene. The germline V gene has CDR1 GTSNPN and CDR2 SVGIG (reference sequence). The CDR3 spells CAWSAGTGNEKLFF. The CDR3, as DNA: TGTGCCTGGTCCGCCGGGACAGGGAATGAAAAACTGTTTTTT.

V usage is TRBV24-1 and J usage is TRBJ2-2; the D gene is possibly TRBD1 (6 bases). There are 16 residues in the CDR3. The V end was cut by 8 bases, the J end by 1 base, with 16 bases between. Germline lookup yields CDR1 KGHDR and CDR2 SFDVKD. The CDR3 region has the DNA TGTGCCACCATGGCCCAGGGGCCTCTGAACACCGGGGAGCTGTTTTTT. Translated: CATMAQGPLNTGELFF.

The CDR3 DNA reads as TGTGCCAGCAGCTTGTTAAATTCCTACGAGCAGTACTTC. It translates to CASSLLNSYEQYF. This sequence joins TRBV7-9 and TRBJ2-7, with D unresolved. Trimming took off 3 bases at V and 1 base at J, with 7 bases between the two ends. Germline values: CDR1 SEHNR, CDR2 FQNEAQ (reference sequence). The CDR3 loop spans 13 amino acids.

This chain joins TRBV9 and TRBJ1-1; D not certain. The V end lost 4 bases, the J end lost 6 bases, and 10 bases lay between the germline ends. Germline V gives CDR1 SGDLS, CDR2 YYNGEE. The CDR3 loop spans 12 amino acids. In DNA, the CDR3 is TGTGCCAGCAGCATCCGCAGGTCTGAAGCTTTCTTT. Its translation is CASSIRRSEAFF.

Only a few counts were recorded for this clonotype. This chain joins TRBV29-1 and TRBJ2-5; D is tentatively TRBD1 or TRBD2 (5 bases each). Germline CDR1 SQVTM, CDR2 ANQGSEA. Trimming cost V 2 bases and J 5 bases, with 15 bases left between them. CDR3 size: 14 residues. The CDR3 spells CSVERGEDMETQYF. In DNA, the CDR3 is TGCAGCGTTGAAAGAGGGGAAGATATGGAGACCCAGTACTTC.

The V call is TRBV15, the J call TRBJ1-5, with D possibly matching TRBD1 (6 bases). V lost 0 bases and J 6 bases, leaving 18 bases between the germline ends. Germline loops: CDR1 LNHNV, CDR2 YYDKDF (reference sequence). The CDR3 spans 17 residues. The CDR3 loop is CATSREAEGGMGQPQHF. For the CDR3, the DNA is TGTGCCACCAGCAGAGAGGCGGAGGGGGGAATGGGTCAGCCCCAGCATTTT. Full variable domain (missing parts from reference TRBV15 and TRBJ1-5): DAMVIQNPRYQVTQFGKPVTLSCSQTLNHNVMYWYQQKSSQAPKLLFHYYDKDFNNEADTPDNFQSRRPNTSFCFLDIRSPGLGDTAMYLCATSREAEGGMGQPQHFGDGTRLSIL.

J is TRBJ2-1 and V is TRBV5-8; 9 nucleotides agree with TRBD1. In germline, CDR1 is SGHTS, CDR2 YDEGEE. The CDR3 consists of 15 residues. V lost 0 bases, J lost 6 bases, and 4 bases stayed unmatched. The CDR3 protein is CASSLEQGAGNEQFF. CDR3 nucleotides: TGTGCCAGCAGCTTGGAACAGGGGGCAGGCAATGAGCAGTTCTTC.